This T cell receptor (beta chain) appears in the sequencing data of a study of T cells in Graves' hyperthyroidism and ophthalmopathy. From RNA transcripts, TCR beta CDR3 regions were amplified. The HTBI primer set drove a first-round RT-PCR of the TCR CDR3. One entry per CDR3 protein results from TCRdb running MiXCR on the multiplex PCR reads. Of around 690,000 distinct CDR3 sequences in the sample, approximately 15% were seen once. This CDR3 region has 13 residues. Germline V gene sequence: CDR1 LNHDA, CDR2 SQIVND (reference sequence). Losses at the gene ends were 4 bases for V and 7 bases for J; bases not matched to a gene: 2. Findings and limits, study-wide: Blood samples included most of the expanded thyroid clonotypes exceeding 0.001. By a 13 V-J model, ophthalmopathy was set apart from stable hyperthyroidism.

This clonotype was picked up many times. The antigen is undetermined. The study enrolled patients aged 18 to 65 with newly diagnosed hyperthyroidism of under 2 months' duration. This chain uses TRBV19 with TRBJ1-3, with 9 nucleotides matching TRBD1. The source material was blood. The source is a man between 45 and 60 years old with Graves' hyperthyroidism. CDR3 region: CASSTGTGNTIYF. CDR3 bases: TGTGCCAGTAGTACCGGGACAGGGAACACCATATATTTT.